This T cell receptor (beta chain) was sequenced during a study of shared clonotypes between healthy human individuals. On the study more broadly: CD4 naive and memory got three plates each, CD8 naive two, CD8 memory one. General study points: Rarefaction demonstrated incomplete sorted-subset sequencing despite large depth. Generally, naive subsets (rather than memory subsets) showed larger estimated richness. When compared with the clonotypes that were shared by all four sorted-subset donors, the non-shared clonotypes turned out to have lower generation probabilities.

Sequenced by immunoSEQ multiplex PCR; TCRdb stores in-frame clones only, minus some. Among roughly 410,000 clones, about 97% were seen once, and the ten largest hold about 0.32%. Germline V gene sequence: CDR1 SGHAT, CDR2 FQNNGV. The CDR3 is made up of 14 amino acids. V lost 1 base and J 7 bases, leaving 14 bases between the germline ends. Points on this clone: Its antigen is undetermined.

Sample: memory CD8+ T cells sorted from blood. The subset is: CD45RO+ cells pooled with CCR7-negative TemRA cells. The TCR sequence derives from a man aged 25-45 years in good health. The rearrangement joins TRBV11-2 to TRBJ2-7; D might be TRBD1 or TRBD2, each matching 6 bases. In DNA, the CDR3 is TGTGCCAGCAGCTTAGCGCGGCGGAGGGGGGAGCAGTACTTC. This translates into CASSLARRRGEQYF.